The 5 T cell receptor beta chains presented below share a single source sample, sequenced in a study of cytomegalovirus exposure and HLA in healthy donors. Profiling relied on immunoSEQ multiplex PCR, and the TCRdb table lists in-frame clones only, not all of them. The table lists about 75,000 clones, around four fifths of them singletons. Sequences were obtained from PBMCs. These receptors were taken from a man aged 25 to 40 in good health and CMV-seronegative.

The chain links TRBV2 to TRBJ1-1; maybe TRBD1 (6 bases). The CDR3 runs 13 residues. Looked up from germline, CDR1 is SNHLY and CDR2 is FYNNEI. Trimming removed 3 bases at V and 9 bases at J, with 14 bases between. CDR3 bases: TGTGCCAGCAGTGAGTGGGGGGGCAGGCAAGCTTTCTTT. Encoded protein: CASSEWGGRQAFF.

The chain links TRBV4-2 to TRBJ1-2; D ambiguous. V was trimmed by 0 bases and J by 4 bases, leaving 12 bases between them. Germline lookup yields CDR1 LGHNA and CDR2 YNFKEQ. The CDR3 has 15 amino acids. The CDR3, as DNA: TGTGCCAGCAGCCAAGAATTGCTGACTCGCTATGGCTACACCTTC. It specifies CASSQELLTRYGYTF.

The chain joins TRBV9 to TRBJ2-2; TRBD2 matches at 10 bases. V shed 0 bases, J shed 7 bases, and the junction held 3 bases outside the gene matches. This CDR3 has 15 residues. Germline CDR1 reads SGDLS; CDR2 reads YYNGEE. DNA for the CDR3: TGTGCCAGCAGCGTAGTAGCGGGAGGTGACGGGGAGCTGTTTTTT. It encodes CASSVVAGGDGELFF.

V usage is TRBV5-1 and J usage is TRBJ2-3; possibly TRBD2 for D (5 bases). Germline V CDR1 and CDR2: SGHRS, YFSETQ. The CDR3 contains 14 residues. The ends were cut back, 1 base at V and 4 bases at J, with 10 bases in the middle. CDR3 sequence reads: CASSLTGLSDTQYF. CDR3 DNA sequence: TGCGCCAGCAGCTTGACGGGATTGTCAGATACGCAGTATTTT.

The J gene is TRBJ1-1, the V gene TRBV7-3; D unclear. CDR1 and CDR2 from the germline V gene are SGHTA and FQGTGA. This CDR3 has 16 amino acids. V lost 3 bases, J lost 0 bases, and 14 bases lay in between. The CDR3 region has the DNA TGTGCCAGCAGCTTGAGCCACTTTAATTTGAACACTGAAGCTTTCTTT. Protein: CASSLSHFNLNTEAFF.